The TCR beta chain under discussion was sequenced for a study of blood T cell repertoires in COVID-19. Study-wide background: The cDNA or gDNA used as material had been derived from T cells, B-cell-depleted T cells, or PBMCs.

Germline assignment: CDR1 LGHDT and CDR2 YNNKEL (reference sequence). The CDR3 has 14 residues. The V end lost 0 bases, the J end lost 3 bases, and 7 bases lay between the germline ends. Libraries were prepared by immunoSEQ multiplex PCR; TCRdb keeps only in-frame clonotypes and omits some of them. The data show 350,000 to 450,000 clones, 70% to 90% seen once. The chain combines TRBV3-1 (or the pseudogene TRBV3-2) with TRBJ2-3; D is ambiguous. Sequenced sample: peripheral blood. The receptor was derived from a human donor in a cohort sampled during active COVID-19. CDR3 DNA sequence: TGTGCCAGCAGCCAAGATAGGCGGACAGATACGCAGTATTTT. Amino acids: CASSQDRRTDTQYF.